This T cell receptor gamma chain is drawn from a study of γδ T cells in repeated Plasmodium falciparum infection. V lost 5 bases, J lost 7 bases, and 11 bases stayed unmatched. Germline V gives CDR1 GITISATS, CDR2 ISYDGTV (reference sequence). The CDR3 has 17 amino acids. This clone was recorded at least ten times. TCRdb's listed protein matches a much larger clone and diverges from this DNA's translation at residue 5, likely through a read error; the protein shown comes from the DNA. Gammadelta T cells were flow-sorted from PBMC into Vgamma9/Vdelta2+ and Vdelta2-negative populations for bulk analysis. With CATT, TCRdb re-called clones from the multiplex PCR reads. Among tens of thousands of gamma-chain clones, around 1.4% were seen once, and the ten largest hold approximately 19%.

The sequence was collected from a pool of human donors (malaria-infected and uninfected, not separated). Sequenced material: gamma-delta T cells from blood. V and J are TRGV9 and TRGJP. The J gene was not available in TCRdb and was assigned here by matching the DNA to germline segments. CDR3 region: CALWGPAWELGKKIKVF. CDR3 sequence (DNA): TGTGCCTTGTGGGGCCCTGCGTGGGAGTTGGGCAAAAAAATCAAGGTATTT.